This T cell receptor beta chain was retrieved from a study of CD8+CD57+ T cells in acquired aplastic anemia. Germline CDR1 SQVTM, CDR2 ANQGSEA. There are 12 residues in the CDR3. Trimming removed 4 bases from V and 2 bases from J, with 8 bases in between. According to the study, genomic DNA was the template for TCR beta VDJ and CDR3 profiling. Each CDR3 protein gets one entry after TCRdb re-called the reads with MiXCR. Counted here are about 270,000 distinct CDR3 sequences, 55% to 60% occurring once; the ten biggest clones make up roughly 8%. The chain links TRBV29-1 to TRBJ2-5; tentatively, D is TRBD1 (6 bases). Sequenced: sorted CD4+, CD8+, or CD8+CD57+ T cells (not recorded which) from PBMCs. The receptor was derived from a human donor with severe aplastic anemia or a healthy control (not recorded which). In DNA form, the CDR3 reads TGCAGCGTTGGGACAGTACAAGAGACCCAGTACTTC. Its protein product is CSVGTVQETQYF.